The entry that follows covers one T cell receptor (beta chain) sequence. Its antigen is undetermined. After re-calling the 5' RACE reads, TCRdb lists one entry per CDR3 protein, DNA absent. This table lists some 150,000 distinct CDR3 sequences. The sample is drawn from a study of T cells expressing NK-cell markers. Overall study context: CD3+CD56+NKG2C+, CD3+CD56+NKG2C- and CD3+CD56-NKG2C+ T cells, once sorted, supplied the TCR beta repertoires.

Study outcomes and limitations: Several of the donors also had these clonotypes leading their CD3+CD56-NKG2C+ fraction.

Germline CDR1 is MNHEY and CDR2 is SMNVEV (reference sequence). The CDR3 loop spans 15 amino acids. Sequencing was performed on blood T cells: a sorted CD56 or NKG2C T cell subset, CD4+ or CD8+ T cells, or bulk PBMC T cells (not recorded which). The V call is TRBV27, the J call TRBJ1-2; checking the TCRdb D call of TRBD1 is not possible without DNA. The TCR comes from a woman between 50 and 59 years old in good health. The CDR3 is CASSTGATGGYGYTF.